Shown below are 8 T cell receptor beta chains from a single sample sequenced in a study of cytomegalovirus exposure and HLA in healthy donors. Primers for the PCR totalled 60 Vbeta and 13 Jbeta. Clones were sequenced by immunoSEQ multiplex PCR, and TCRdb holds only the in-frame ones, with some missing. The sample includes approximately 170,000 clones, around 70% seen only once; the top ten take 4% to 5%. The specimen was PBMCs. The receptors were gathered from a man aged 18 to 30 in good health and CMV-seropositive.

This sequence joins TRBV4-1 and TRBJ1-6; TRBD1 agrees at 8 bases. From germline, CDR1 is MGHRA and CDR2 YSYEKL. The CDR3 is 16 amino acids. V lost 3 bases, J lost 5 bases, and 6 bases stayed unmatched. The CDR3 sequence: CASSQGATGDNSPLHF. The CDR3 region has the DNA TGCGCCAGCAGCCAGGGCGCGACAGGGGATAATTCACCCCTCCACTTT.

The chain has TRBV21-1 and TRBJ1-1. TRBV21-1 is a documented pseudogene. This CDR3 has 19 amino acids. The CDR3 sequence: CASSKDVLEFWRANTEAFF. In DNA, the CDR3 is TGTGCCAGCAGCAAAGATGTGTTAGAATTTTGGCGGGCGAACACTGAAGCTTTCTTT.

This sequence joins TRBV7-3 and TRBJ1-6; TRBD1 is a possible D gene (5 bases). From germline, CDR1 is SGHTA and CDR2 FQGTGA. This CDR3 is built from 14 residues. V was clipped by 5 bases and J by 8 bases, with 13 bases between them. Here the CDR3 reads CASSPGPGDSPLHF. The CDR3 DNA reads TGTGCCAGCAGCCCCGGACCGGGGGATTCACCCCTCCACTTT.

In the case of this clone: The same CDR3 arises from other DNA sequences in this sample as well. V and J are TRBV5-4 and TRBJ1-1; D is ambiguous. Trimming took 4 bases from V and 2 from J, leaving 6 bases between them. The CDR3 covers 12 residues. Germline assignment: CDR1 SGHNT and CDR2 YYREEE (reference sequence). Written as DNA, the CDR3 is TGTGCCAGCAGCCGGGGAAACACTGAAGCTTTCTTT. Its translation is CASSRGNTEAFF.

The chain uses TRBV7-2 and TRBJ2-2; 9 nucleotides align to TRBD1. Germline CDR1 reads SGHTA; CDR2 reads FQGNSA. V gave up 5 bases and J gave up 8 bases; unmatched junction bases: 15. The CDR3 covers 17 residues. Written as DNA, the CDR3 is TGTGCCAGCAGCGGTGGCCGGGACAGGGTAATTGGTGGGGAGCTGTTTTTT. Its protein product is CASSGGRDRVIGGELFF.

This clone showed up just a few times. V usage is TRBV27 and J usage is TRBJ1-5; 7 bases fit TRBD1. CDR1 and CDR2 (germline): MNHEY, SMNVEV (reference sequence). The ends lost 6 bases at V and 0 bases at J; junction bases unmatched: 11. The CDR3 length is 17 residues. The CDR3 DNA reads as TGTGCCAGCAGCCCTATATTCGACAGGGATAGCAATCAGCCCCAGCATTTT. This sequence encodes CASSPIFDRDSNQPQHF.

This rearrangement joins TRBV14 to TRBJ2-1; TRBD2 matches 9 bases. The V and J ends lost 1 base and 6 bases, in that order; junction bases with no gene match: 4. Germline V lookup: CDR1 SGHDN, CDR2 FVKESK. There are 15 residues in the CDR3. This CDR3 is CASSQVAGVGNEQFF. Written as DNA, the CDR3 is TGTGCCAGCAGCCAAGTAGCGGGAGTAGGCAATGAGCAGTTCTTC.

The chain couples TRBV11-1 to TRBJ2-2; tentatively, D is TRBD1 (6 bases). Germline V lookup: CDR1 SGHAT, CDR2 FQDESV (reference sequence). This CDR3 is 14 amino acids long. V lost 5 bases to trimming and J lost 6 bases, with 13 bases between them. The CDR3 region is CASSLKTGPGELFF. CDR3 coding DNA: TGTGCCAGCAGCCTAAAAACAGGGCCCGGGGAGCTGTTTTTT.